This T cell receptor beta chain was retrieved from a study of CD8+ T cells in alopecia areata. Whole-study context: Patients took tofacitinib for 6 to 18 months, followed by 6 drug-free months.

Extraction of RNA preceded its reverse transcription into cDNA, which served as the sequencing template. Measured with immunoSEQ multiplex PCR; TCRdb has only the in-frame clones, and not every one. The table includes roughly 120,000 clones, 35% to 40% detected once. The sample holds a few counts of this clone. CDR3 length: 14 amino acids. The V gene's germline CDR1 is SEHNR and CDR2 FQNEAQ (reference sequence). V was pared by 10 bases and J by 6 bases, with 11 bases of the junction left unmatched. The sequencing input was CD4+ T cells sorted from blood. This TCR was sampled from a human donor with alopecia areata. The genes are TRBV7-9 and TRBJ2-1; the match to TRBD1 covers 8 bases. As DNA, the CDR3 is TGTGCCATTGCGCGGACAGGGAAGACCAATGAGCAGTTCTTC. Translation: CAIARTGKTNEQFF.